Listed here are 27 T cell receptor beta chains from one sample, sequenced in a study of early T cells in non-severe SARS-CoV-2 infection. TCRdb recomputed calls from the 5' RACE reads with MiXCR, one row per CDR3 protein. The sample has some 64,000 distinct CDR3 sequences, more than 8% seen once. Specimen: whole blood, collected at baseline. The receptors were sampled from an adult who was a healthcare worker with PCR-confirmed SARS-CoV-2 infection or an uninfected control (not recorded which).

This clonotype has a count of ten or more. CDR3 sequence: CASSLYPDGNESKQFF. CDR3 nucleotide sequence: TGTGCCAGCAGTCTCTATCCCGACGGGAACGAATCTAAGCAGTTCTTC. The chain uses TRBV28 and TRBJ2-1, with a possible D match to TRBD2 (5 bases). CDR3 length: 16 amino acids. Trimming took off 5 bases at V and 11 bases at J, with 25 bases between the two ends. The germline CDR1 and CDR2 sequences are MDHEN and SYDVKM.

V gene TRBV29-1 combines with J gene TRBJ2-7; 7 nucleotides line up with TRBD2. The CDR3 extends over 14 amino acids. The V and J ends lost 7 bases and 0 bases, in that order; junction bases with no gene match: 9. Germline CDR1 reads SQVTM; CDR2 reads ANQGSEA. Here the CDR3 DNA reads TGCAGCGCTGGGGCATGGGGGGGCTCCTACGAGCAGTACTTC. This encodes CSAGAWGGSYEQYF.

The chain is built from TRBV20-1 and TRBJ2-7; no reliable D call. V lost 1 base, J lost 6 bases, and 7 bases lay in between. CDR3 length: 11 residues. Germline CDR1 is DFQATT and CDR2 is SNEGSKA (reference sequence). The CDR3 loop is CSARGWGEQYF. CDR3 nucleotide sequence: TGCAGTGCTAGAGGATGGGGCGAGCAGTACTTC.

The V gene is TRBV2, the J gene TRBJ1-1; TRBD1 is a possible D gene (6 bases). Germline values: CDR1 SNHLY, CDR2 FYNNEI. The CDR3 has 15 residues. V was trimmed by 6 bases and J by 0 bases, leaving 14 bases between them. DNA for the CDR3: TGTGCCAGCAGCCTATCTACAGGGATGAACACTGAAGCTTTCTTT. Translating gives CASSLSTGMNTEAFF.

This clonotype has at least ten counts. The gene calls are TRBV2 and TRBJ1-4; no clear D gene. V was cut by 6 bases and J by 0 bases, with 17 bases left in between. In germline, CDR1 is SNHLY, CDR2 FYNNEI. The CDR3 has 17 residues. CDR3 sequence: CASSPGSWGATNEKLFF. CDR3 DNA: TGTGCCAGCAGCCCGGGGTCGTGGGGTGCAACTAATGAAAAACTGTTTTTT.

This clonotype has at least ten counts. The V gene is TRBV7-2, the J gene TRBJ2-7; no definite D call. The CDR3 consists of 14 residues. Germline V gene data show CDR1 as SGHTA and CDR2 as FQGNSA. The V end lost 2 bases, the J end lost 6 bases, and 14 bases lay between the germline ends. For the CDR3, the DNA is TGTGCCAGCAGCTTATCCCGAGCAGGAAGCGAGCAGTACTTC. Translated, it gives CASSLSRAGSEQYF.

This clonotype was counted a few times. The J gene is TRBJ2-1, the V gene TRBV18; D ambiguous. Trimming took 0 bases from V and 6 from J, leaving 12 bases between them. In germline, CDR1 is KGHSH, CDR2 LQKENI. The CDR3 consists of 15 residues. The CDR3 reads CASSPPGLPGNEQFF. CDR3 nucleotide sequence: TGTGCCAGCTCACCACCGGGCCTGCCCGGCAATGAGCAGTTCTTC.

This clonotype was counted ten times or more. The genes are TRBV7-3 and TRBJ2-1, with a tentative D call TRBD2 (6 bases). The CDR3 spans 15 residues. CDR1 and CDR2 (germline): SGHTA, FQGTGA. Trimming stripped 4 bases from V and 8 bases from J, with 18 bases between. In DNA form, the CDR3 reads TGTGCCAGCAGCTCCTATGGGACTCCGCCAGATGAGCAGTTCTTC. Its translation: CASSSYGTPPDEQFF. Full variable domain (missing parts from reference TRBV7-3 and TRBJ2-1): GAGVSQTPSNKVTEKGKYVELRCDPISGHTALYWYRQSLGQGPEFLIYFQGTGAADDSGLPNDRFFAVRPEGSVSTLKIQRTERGDSAVYLCASSSYGTPPDEQFFGPGTRLTVL.

This clonotype was picked up a small number of times. This sequence joins TRBV29-1 and TRBJ2-4, with D unresolved. The CDR3 spans 12 residues. Per germline, CDR1 SQVTM and CDR2 ANQGSEA. V shed 4 bases and J shed 6 bases, with 10 bases lying between them. This CDR3 reads CSVAPSGNIQYF. Here the CDR3 DNA reads TGCAGCGTTGCGCCCTCTGGAAACATTCAGTACTTC. The entire variable domain, with the rest obtained from reference TRBV29-1 and TRBJ2-4, is as follows: SAVISQKPSRDICQRGTSLTIQCQVDSQVTMMFWYRQQPGQSLTLIATANQGSEATYESGFVIDKFPISRPNLTFSTLTVSNMSPEDSSIYLCSVAPSGNIQYFGAGTRLSVL.

This chain connects TRBV5-4 to TRBJ2-3; TRBD2 is a possible D gene (6 bases). The CDR3 spans 15 residues. With 4 bases removed from V and 0 bases from J, the gap between germline ends came to 12 bases. The germline V gene has CDR1 SGHNT and CDR2 YYREEE (reference sequence). The CDR3 DNA reads TGTGCCAGCAGCCGAAGCGGGTCAAGCACAGATACGCAGTATTTT. Translation gives CASSRSGSSTDTQYF.

This clonotype was observed at least ten times. This chain joins TRBV6-6 and TRBJ1-6; the D is unclear. V dropped 6 bases and J dropped 7 bases, with 16 bases sitting between them. The germline V gene encodes CDR1 MNHNY and CDR2 SVGAGI (reference sequence). The CDR3 runs 15 residues. This CDR3 reads CASRPIPGGNSPLHF. In nucleotides, the CDR3 is TGTGCCAGCAGACCCATTCCAGGAGGAAATTCACCCCTCCACTTT.

This clonotype has only a few counts. The V gene is TRBV13, the J gene TRBJ2-1; perhaps TRBD1 as D (6 bases). CDR3 length: 15 amino acids. CDR1 and CDR2 from the germline V gene are PRHDT and FYEKMQ (reference sequence). Between the trimmed V and J ends, which lost 0 bases and 4 bases, there was a span of 10 bases. In DNA form, the CDR3 reads TGTGCCAGCAGCTTAGGGGACAGAGTGTACAATGAGCAGTTCTTC. Amino acid sequence: CASSLGDRVYNEQFF.

In its sample, this clonotype was seen many times. The CDR3 reads CASSEAWSGPEQYF. CDR3 coding DNA: TGTGCCAGCAGTGAAGCTTGGTCGGGGCCCGAGCAGTACTTC. This chain connects TRBV2 to TRBJ2-7; possibly TRBD1 or TRBD2 for D (5 bases each). Trimming removed 0 bases from V and 6 bases from J, with 12 bases in between. In germline, CDR1 is SNHLY, CDR2 FYNNEI. This CDR3 has 14 amino acids.

This clonotype was seen ten or more times. The V and J genes are TRBV6-2 or TRBV6-3 and TRBJ2-3, with TRBD2 matching over 8 bases. V lost 6 bases to trimming and J lost 7 bases; unmatched junction nucleotides: 18. The CDR3 loop spans 17 amino acids. Germline V gene lookup returns CDR1 MNHEY and CDR2 SVGEGT. CDR3 protein: CASRWPPGREGRNTQYF. CDR3 in DNA: TGTGCCAGCAGATGGCCCCCGGGACGGGAGGGCCGAAATACGCAGTATTTT.

This clonotype has at least ten counts. The chain combines TRBV7-9 with TRBJ2-3; no definite D call. Germline V lookup: CDR1 SEHNR, CDR2 FQNEAQ (reference sequence). The germline V and J ends were trimmed by 4 bases and 10 bases, with 21 bases remaining between them. The CDR3 totals 15 residues. The CDR3 DNA reads as TGTGCCAGCAGCTCTTCTAACTTAGTATCCTTATCGCAGTATTTT. Translating gives CASSSSNLVSLSQYF.

This clonotype was counted a few times. The V gene is TRBV7-2, the J gene TRBJ2-5, with TRBD2 matching over 7 bases. V dropped 5 bases and J dropped 4; count of bases not matched to a gene: 7. Germline V gives CDR1 SGHTA, CDR2 FQGNSA. This CDR3 has 14 residues. The CDR3 bases are TGTGCCAGCAGCCCCAGAACGGGGGGAGAGACCCAGTACTTC. It codes for CASSPRTGGETQYF.

This chain uses TRBV20-1 with TRBJ2-3; 7 nucleotides align to TRBD2. The CDR3 is 15 amino acids. The trim removed 4 bases at V and 2 bases at J, leaving 9 bases unmatched. The germline V gene has CDR1 DFQATT and CDR2 SNEGSKA (reference sequence). CDR3 residues: CSATRGAGVTDTQYF. The DNA for the CDR3 is TGCAGTGCTACGAGAGGGGCGGGGGTCACAGATACGCAGTATTTT.

The sample holds many counts of this clonotype. The chain carries TRBV19 and TRBJ1-5, with D unclear. V was shortened by 1 base and J by 7 bases, with 17 bases between the two germline ends. CDR1 and CDR2 from the germline V gene are LNHDA and SQIVND (reference sequence). The CDR3 totals 16 residues. In DNA, the CDR3 is TGTGCCAGTAGTATAGCTAGGGTAAGGTCCGGACAGCCCCAGCATTTT. Its translation: CASSIARVRSGQPQHF.

This clonotype was counted many times. The chain links TRBV7-2 to TRBJ1-5; 8 positions agree with TRBD1. Trimming took 1 base from V and 7 from J; bases not matched to a gene: 3. This CDR3 comprises 14 residues. Looked up from germline, CDR1 is SGHTA and CDR2 is FQGNSA. This CDR3 is CASSLGTGWQPQHF. The CDR3 DNA is TGTGCCAGCAGCTTAGGGACAGGGTGGCAGCCCCAGCATTTT. The full variable domain, rest sourced from reference TRBV7-2 and TRBJ1-5, is GAGVSQSPSNKVTEKGKDVELRCDPISGHTALYWYRQSLGQGLEFLIYFQGNSAPDKSGLPSDRFSAERTGGSVSTLTIQRTQQEDSAVYLCASSLGTGWQPQHFGDGTRLSIL.

This clonotype was observed many times. V and J are TRBV7-9 and TRBJ2-7; 10 bases fit TRBD1. CDR3 length equals 15 residues. After removal of 5 bases from V and 3 bases from J, the junction contained 7 bases not matched to a gene. Germline V gene data show CDR1 as SEHNR and CDR2 as FQNEAQ (reference sequence). The CDR3 DNA follows: TGTGCCAGCAGCCCCCCGGGACAGGGGCACTACGAGCAGTACTTC. Its translation: CASSPPGQGHYEQYF. The full variable domain, rest sourced from reference TRBV7-9 and TRBJ2-7, is DTGVSQNPRHKITKRGQNVTFRCDPISEHNRLYWYRQTLGQGPEFLTYFQNEAQLEKSRLLSDRFSAERPKGSFSTLEIQRTEQGDSAMYLCASSPPGQGHYEQYFGPGTRLTVT.

This clonotype was seen repeatedly, ten times or more. The chain links TRBV29-1 to TRBJ2-1; 7 bases map to TRBD2. The V gene end was trimmed by 7 bases and the J gene end by 9 bases; junction bases not matched to a gene: 12. CDR3 length: 13 amino acids. Germline V gene sequence: CDR1 SQVTM, CDR2 ANQGSEA. CDR3 bases: TGCAGCGCCATGCGGGAGTATGTAGGTGAGCAGTTCTTC. It codes for CSAMREYVGEQFF.

Ten or more counts support this clonotype. CDR3 residues: CASSSEMNTEAFF. CDR3 sequence (DNA): TGCGCCAGCAGCTCTGAGATGAACACTGAAGCTTTCTTT. The V gene is TRBV5-1, the J gene TRBJ1-1; D is unresolved. Per germline, CDR1 SGHRS and CDR2 YFSETQ. V shed 3 bases and J shed 0 bases, with 6 bases lying between them. The CDR3 spans 13 residues.

This clonotype appeared many times. This chain links TRBV9 with TRBJ1-4; 9 bases are shared with TRBD1. The CDR3 has 14 residues. From germline, CDR1 is SGDLS and CDR2 YYNGEE. The ends lost 3 bases at V and 7 bases at J; junction bases unmatched: 4. The CDR3: CASSAGQGSEKLFF. CDR3 nucleotide sequence: TGTGCCAGCAGCGCGGGACAGGGTAGTGAAAAACTGTTTTTT.

This clonotype was detected ten times or more. The chain recombines TRBV20-1 with TRBJ2-7; maybe TRBD1 (7 bases). CDR1 is DFQATT and CDR2 is SNEGSKA in the germline V gene (reference sequence). The CDR3 is 13 residues long. V lost 5 bases, J lost 5 bases, and 16 bases lay in between. In DNA, the CDR3 is TGCAGTGCTGCAGGAGGGGGCGGGAACGAGCAGTACTTC. It yields the protein CSAAGGGGNEQYF.

The chain recombines TRBV9 with TRBJ2-5; TRBD2 aligns across 9 bases. Unmatched junction bases numbered 5, after V lost 0 bases and J lost 5 bases. CDR1 and CDR2 from the germline V gene are SGDLS and YYNGEE. The CDR3 is made up of 15 amino acids. CDR3 sequence: CASSVGASGIETQYF. The CDR3 nucleotides read TGTGCCAGCAGCGTAGGCGCTAGCGGGATCGAGACCCAGTACTTC. The full variable domain, with the rest looked up from reference TRBV9 and TRBJ2-5, is DSGVTQTPKHLITATGQRVTLRCSPRSGDLSVYWYQQSLDQGLQFLIQYYNGEERAKGNILERFSAQQFPDLHSELNLSSLELGDSALYFCASSVGASGIETQYFGPGTRLLVL.

This clonotype was counted at least ten times. The rearrangement links TRBV6-4 to TRBJ2-2; D call uncertain. V lost 4 bases to trimming and J lost 8 bases, with 8 bases between them. The CDR3 sequence is 12 residues long. CDR1 and CDR2 from the germline V gene are MRHNA and SNTAGT. The CDR3 nucleotides are TGTGCCAGCAGTGGAATGGCGGGGGAGCTGTTTTTT. Protein product: CASSGMAGELFF.

This clonotype was seen many times. The V gene is TRBV7-3, the J gene TRBJ1-1; D perhaps matches TRBD1 (5 bases). This CDR3 has 13 amino acids. The V gene's germline CDR1 is SGHTA and CDR2 FQGTGA. Trimming removed 4 bases from V and 0 bases from J, with 6 bases in between. CDR3 loop: CASSSGMNTEAFF. In DNA, the CDR3 is TGTGCCAGCAGCTCAGGGATGAACACTGAAGCTTTCTTT.